The source of this TCR beta chain is a study of OX40 agonist ivuxolimab in advanced cancers. Study-wide context: The group had a mean age of about 65 years, ranged from roughly 23 to 79, and was 82.7% male. General study points: Clonal expansion among partial responders at 0.1-3.0 mg/kg ranked near the lowest.

Germline lookup yields CDR1 SGHTS and CDR2 YDEGEE. The CDR3 contains 16 residues. With V trimmed by 3 bases and J by 4 bases, 12 bases remained unmatched. Exclusion applied to patients with autoimmune disease history or systemic immunosuppression. Assay: immunoSEQ multiplex PCR; the TCRdb copy retains only in-frame clones and omits some. Counted here are some 30,000 clones, about 88% occurring once; the ten biggest clones make up about a fifth. As concerns this clone: Its antigen is undetermined.

The starting material was CD4+ or CD8+ T cells sorted from blood, obtained in a trial of the OX40 agonist ivuxolimab. This sequence originates from an adult with an advanced solid tumor such as melanoma, head and neck, liver or kidney cancer. The V gene is TRBV5-8, the J gene TRBJ1-1; 7 bases are a match to TRBD1. The CDR3 coding sequence is TGTGCCAGCAGCTCCCCCTTTACAGGGGCGATCACTGAAGCTTTCTTT. Its protein is CASSSPFTGAITEAFF.